These T cell receptor beta chains were read from a single sample in a study of cytomegalovirus exposure and HLA in healthy donors. Here immunoSEQ multiplex PCR was the method, and the copy in TCRdb shows in-frame clones only, minus some. The data show 150,000 or so clones, with roughly four fifths seen just once and roughly 2.1% held by the top ten. The sequenced sample was PBMCs. The receptors stem from a woman aged 35 to 49 in good health and CMV-seronegative. CDR3s include the opening cysteine and the closing phenylalanine or tryptophan. The D gene is left open where the match is weak. Some rows have no size entry. The others give once, few or many, or a class for an expanded clone.

d_gene: .
abundance: .
v_gene: TRBV11-2
len: 14
j_gene: TRBJ2-3
CDR3nt: TGTGCCAGCAGCCTGGACTTGTTTGCAGATACGCAGTATTTT
CDR3aa: CASSLDLFADTQYF

d_gene: TRBD2
abundance: .
v_gene: TRBV5-4
len: 17
j_gene: TRBJ2-2
CDR3nt: TGTGCCAGCAGCCCCCAGGGTGGACTAGCCCTAGGCGGGGAGCTGTTTTTT
CDR3aa: CASSPQGGLALGGELFF

d_gene: TRBD1
abundance: .
v_gene: TRBV27
len: 13
j_gene: TRBJ2-5
CDR3nt: TGTGCCAGCAGTTTTGGGACAGGACAAACCCAGTACTTC
CDR3aa: CASSFGTGQTQYF

d_gene: TRBD2
abundance: once
v_gene: TRBV11-3
len: 16
j_gene: TRBJ2-1
CDR3nt: TGTGCCAGCAGCTTAAGCCTAGCGGGAGCTTACAATGAGCAGTTCTTC
CDR3aa: CASSLSLAGAYNEQFF

d_gene: .
abundance: .
v_gene: TRBV15
len: 13
j_gene: TRBJ2-7
CDR3nt: TGTGCCACCAGCAGAGACTTTTACTACGAGCAGTACTTC
CDR3aa: CATSRDFYYEQYF

d_gene: .
abundance: .
v_gene: TRBV14
len: 17
j_gene: TRBJ2-7
CDR3nt: TGTGCCAGCAGCCAAGGACAGGGGATAGCGGGAGTTTACGAGCAGTACTTC
CDR3aa: CASSQGQGIAGVYEQYF

d_gene: TRBD1
abundance: .
v_gene: TRBV2
len: 12
j_gene: TRBJ1-1
CDR3nt: TGTGCCAGCAGGGAACAGGGGAATCGAGCTTTCTTT
CDR3aa: CASREQGNRAFF

d_gene: TRBD2
abundance: .
v_gene: TRBV7-9
len: 18
j_gene: TRBJ2-7
CDR3nt: TGTGCCAGCACGCATGGTCCGACTAGCGGGAGGGTACACTACGAGCAGTACTTC
CDR3aa: CASTHGPTSGRVHYEQYF

d_gene: TRBD2
abundance: .
v_gene: TRBV19
len: 14
j_gene: TRBJ2-7
CDR3nt: TGTGCCAGTAGTAGCGGGACTAGCTCCTACGAGCAGTACTTC
CDR3aa: CASSSGTSSYEQYF

d_gene: .
abundance: .
v_gene: TRBV11-2
len: 14
j_gene: TRBJ1-2
CDR3nt: TGTGCCAGCAGCTTAACGGGGAGGAACTATGGCTACACCTTC
CDR3aa: CASSLTGRNYGYTF

d_gene: .
abundance: .
v_gene: TRBV6-1
len: 12
j_gene: TRBJ2-3
CDR3nt: TGTGCCAGCAGTGAAGGGGCCGATACGCAGTATTTT
CDR3aa: CASSEGADTQYF

d_gene: TRBD1
abundance: .
v_gene: TRBV27
len: 14
j_gene: TRBJ2-5
CDR3nt: TGTGCCAGCAGTTTATATACAGGGGGGGAGACCCAGTACTTC
CDR3aa: CASSLYTGGETQYF

d_gene: .
abundance: .
v_gene: TRBV28
len: 15
j_gene: TRBJ1-2
CDR3nt: TGTGCCAGCAGTTTATTACCGGGGGCCGGGGGGGGCTACACCTTC
CDR3aa: CASSLLPGAGGGYTF

d_gene: .
abundance: .
v_gene: TRBV6-1
len: 15
j_gene: TRBJ2-1
CDR3nt: TGTGCCAGCAGTCTACCGTCGGGACTGGACAATGAGCAGTTCTTC
CDR3aa: CASSLPSGLDNEQFF

d_gene: .
abundance: .
v_gene: TRBV14
len: 17
j_gene: TRBJ2-1
CDR3nt: TGTGCCAGCAGCCAAAGTTTTGGGGAGATCTCCTACAATGAGCAGTTCTTC
CDR3aa: CASSQSFGEISYNEQFF

d_gene: TRBD2
abundance: .
v_gene: TRBV14
len: 15
j_gene: TRBJ2-7
CDR3nt: TGTGCCAGCAGCCAATTGCTAGCGGGAGTAGGCGAGCAGTACTTC
CDR3aa: CASSQLLAGVGEQYF

d_gene: .
abundance: .
v_gene: TRBV5-6
len: 16
j_gene: TRBJ1-2
CDR3nt: TGTGCCAGCAGCTCACCTCCCCCATACGGTGTCTATGGCTACACCTTC
CDR3aa: CASSSPPPYGVYGYTF

d_gene: TRBD1
abundance: .
v_gene: TRBV4-3
len: 15
j_gene: TRBJ1-4
CDR3nt: TGCGCCAGCAGCCAGGGAACAGGGGGCGCGGAAAAACTGTTTTTT
CDR3aa: CASSQGTGGAEKLFF

d_gene: .
abundance: once
v_gene: TRBV7-9
len: 13
j_gene: TRBJ2-3
CDR3nt: TGTGCCAGCAGCTCAGGGTATTCAGATACGCAGTATTTT
CDR3aa: CASSSGYSDTQYF

d_gene: TRBD1
abundance: .
v_gene: TRBV29-1
len: 14
j_gene: TRBJ1-1
CDR3nt: TGCAGCGTTAAACCCAGGGGGCACGGCACTGAAGCTTTCTTT
CDR3aa: CSVKPRGHGTEAFF